This section outlines one TCR beta chain sequence together with its context. Its antigen is not identified. The data were obtained in a study of graft-versus-host responses after intestinal transplantation. Only in-frame clones appear in the TCRdb table, and some are missing; sequencing was by immunoSEQ multiplex PCR. The sample includes about 120,000 clones, about nine tenths of them seen just once. Sample: unstimulated CD4+ T cells sorted from spleen or lymph node cells, taken before intestinal transplant. The clonotype comes from a human donor who received an intestinal transplant.

The chain's CDR3 is CASGAGLYRNTEAFF. The DNA for the CDR3 is TGTGCTAGTGGTGCCGGACTATACAGGAACACTGAAGCTTTCTTT. V usage is TRBV12-5 and J usage is TRBJ1-1; no reliable D call. This CDR3 contains 15 residues. Trimming stripped 5 bases from V and 1 base from J, with 14 bases between. Germline V gene data show CDR1 as LGHNT and CDR2 as FRNRAP. The complete variable domain, with remaining parts taken from reference TRBV12-5 and TRBJ1-1, reads DARVTQTPRHKVTEMGQEVTMRCQPILGHNTVFWYRQTMMQGLELLAYFRNRAPLDDSGMPKDRFSAEMPDATLATLKIQPSEPRDSAVYFCASGAGLYRNTEAFFGQGTRLTVV.